This T cell receptor (beta chain) was obtained from a study of T cell responses to AZD1222 COVID-19 vaccine. Repertoires were generated with immunoSEQ multiplex PCR, while TCRdb's copy carries only in-frame clones and drops some. The sample records tens of thousands of clones, roughly 89% being singletons. Whether given at about 4 or about 12 weeks, second doses were pooled. The input for sequencing was peripheral blood, taken 28 days after the second AZD1222 dose. This TCR derives from an adult who received the AZD1222 COVID-19 vaccine.

The CDR3: CASSLWGGQPQHF. The CDR3 nucleotides are TGTGCCAGCAGTTTGTGGGGAGGACAGCCCCAGCATTTT. V is TRBV12-3 or TRBV12-4 and J is TRBJ1-5; D uncertain. V was pared by 3 bases and J by 7 bases, with 10 bases between. The CDR3 consists of 13 residues.